This TCR beta chain was found in a study of post-analysis software for immune sequencing data. Study-level information: Recorded disease courses covered relapsing-remitting, secondary progressive and progressive-relapsing multiple sclerosis. Some patients had no subtype annotation.

Concerning this clonotype itself: Its antigen is as yet unknown.

The study, taken as a whole, reports: TRBV5-6, TRBV5-1 and TRBV20-1 belonged to a set of roughly 5 TRBV segments that were more frequent in patients than controls.

Trimming took 8 bases from V and 1 from J; bases not matched to a gene: 5. The germline CDR1 and CDR2 sequences are SQVTM and ANQGSEA. The CDR3 is 16 amino acids. The TCR beta cDNA libraries carried unique molecular identifiers. TCRdb redid the calling of the PCR reads with MiXCR, one entry per CDR3 protein. Of 350,000 to 500,000 distinct CDR3 sequences in the sample, approximately 37% were seen once. The specimen was blood. The chain joins TRBV29-1 to TRBJ2-2; 15 nucleotides agree with TRBD2. The sequence derives from a girl under 10 years old with multiple sclerosis. The CDR3 bases are TGCAGCACAGGACTAGCGGGAGGGATGAACACCGGGGAGCTGTTTTTT. Amino acids: CSTGLAGGMNTGELFF.